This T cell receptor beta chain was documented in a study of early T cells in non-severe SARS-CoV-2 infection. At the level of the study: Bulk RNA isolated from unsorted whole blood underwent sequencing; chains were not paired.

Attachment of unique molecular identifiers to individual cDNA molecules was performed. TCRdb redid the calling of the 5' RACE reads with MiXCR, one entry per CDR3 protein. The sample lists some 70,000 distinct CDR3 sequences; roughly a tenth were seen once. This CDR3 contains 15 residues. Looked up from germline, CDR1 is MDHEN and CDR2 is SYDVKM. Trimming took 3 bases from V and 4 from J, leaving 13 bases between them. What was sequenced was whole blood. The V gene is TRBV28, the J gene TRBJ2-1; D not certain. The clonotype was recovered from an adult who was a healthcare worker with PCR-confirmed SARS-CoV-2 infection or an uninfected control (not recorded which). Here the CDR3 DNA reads TGTGCCAGCAGTTTCTCCCTGGGGATATACAATGAGCAGTTCTTC. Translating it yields CASSFSLGIYNEQFF.